This record looks at one T cell receptor (beta chain) sequence and its context. The sample belongs to a study of blood T cell repertoires in COVID-19. In the study overall: There were acute and convalescent COVID-19 samples, and they came from the United States, Italy and Spain.

Those enrolled, adults aged 18 to 89 years, came from 25 or so US areas. Cohorts were determined from participant-reported clinical history. Germline CDR1 and CDR2: MGHRA and YSYEKL. V shed 0 bases and J shed 5 bases, with 12 bases lying between them. The CDR3 totals 15 residues. TCRdb's copy holds only in-frame clones and misses some; the assay was immunoSEQ multiplex PCR. The sample contains approximately 230,000 clones, around nine tenths of which appear only once. Material: PBMCs or T cells enriched from blood (not recorded which). The source of this sequence is a woman under 40 who had recovered from COVID-19. V and J are TRBV4-1 and TRBJ2-3; the D gene is possibly TRBD2 (5 bases). The CDR3 nucleotides are TGCGCCAGCAGCCAAGACCCCCGGGGTGGAGATACGCAGTATTTT. Translated, it gives CASSQDPRGGDTQYF.